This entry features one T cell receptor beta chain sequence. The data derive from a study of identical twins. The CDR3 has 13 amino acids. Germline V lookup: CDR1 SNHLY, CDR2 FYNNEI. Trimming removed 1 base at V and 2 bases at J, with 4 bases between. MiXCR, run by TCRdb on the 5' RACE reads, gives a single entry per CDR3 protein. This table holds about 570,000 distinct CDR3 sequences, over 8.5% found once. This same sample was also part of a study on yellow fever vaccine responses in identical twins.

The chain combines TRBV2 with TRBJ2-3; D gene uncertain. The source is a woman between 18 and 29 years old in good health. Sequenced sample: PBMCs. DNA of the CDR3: TGTGCCAGCAGTGAAGACAACACAGATACGCAGTATTTT. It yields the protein CASSEDNTDTQYF.